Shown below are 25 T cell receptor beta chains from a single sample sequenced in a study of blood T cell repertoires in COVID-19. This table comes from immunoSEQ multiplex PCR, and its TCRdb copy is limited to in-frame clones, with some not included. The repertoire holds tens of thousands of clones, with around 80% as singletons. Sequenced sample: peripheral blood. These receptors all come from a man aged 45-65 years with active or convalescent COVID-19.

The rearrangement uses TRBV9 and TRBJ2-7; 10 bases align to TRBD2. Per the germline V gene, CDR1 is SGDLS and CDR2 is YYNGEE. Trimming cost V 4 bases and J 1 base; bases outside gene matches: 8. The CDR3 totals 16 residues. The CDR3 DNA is TGTGCCAGCAGCCCCCAGCAGCGGGGGGGGTCCTACGAGCAGTACTTC. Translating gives CASSPQQRGGSYEQYF.

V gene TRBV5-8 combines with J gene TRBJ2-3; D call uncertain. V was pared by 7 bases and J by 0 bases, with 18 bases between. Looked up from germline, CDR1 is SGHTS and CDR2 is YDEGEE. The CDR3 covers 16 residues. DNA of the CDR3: TGTGCCAGCCCGAAGCCGCCATTTCAAAGCACAGATACGCAGTATTTT. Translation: CASPKPPFQSTDTQYF.

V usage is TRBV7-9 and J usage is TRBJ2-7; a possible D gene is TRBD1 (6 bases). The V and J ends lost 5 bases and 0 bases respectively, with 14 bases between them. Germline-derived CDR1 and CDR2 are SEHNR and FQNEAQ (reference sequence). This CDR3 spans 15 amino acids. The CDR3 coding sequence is TGTGCCAGCAGCCTTGGGGTGGACAGCTCCTACGAGCAGTACTTC. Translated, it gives CASSLGVDSSYEQYF.

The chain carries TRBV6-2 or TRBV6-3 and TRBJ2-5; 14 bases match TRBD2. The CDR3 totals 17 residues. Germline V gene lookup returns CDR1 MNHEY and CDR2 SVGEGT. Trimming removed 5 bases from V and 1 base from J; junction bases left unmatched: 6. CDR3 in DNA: TGTGCCAGCAGTAGGACTAGCGGGGGGCCTCGCCAAGAGACCCAGTACTTC. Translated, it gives CASSRTSGGPRQETQYF.

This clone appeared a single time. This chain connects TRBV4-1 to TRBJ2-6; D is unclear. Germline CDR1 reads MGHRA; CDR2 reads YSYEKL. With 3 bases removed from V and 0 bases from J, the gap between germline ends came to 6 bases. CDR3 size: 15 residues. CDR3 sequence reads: CASSQGYSGANVLTF. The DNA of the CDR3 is TGCGCCAGCAGCCAGGGCTACTCTGGGGCCAACGTCCTGACTTTC.

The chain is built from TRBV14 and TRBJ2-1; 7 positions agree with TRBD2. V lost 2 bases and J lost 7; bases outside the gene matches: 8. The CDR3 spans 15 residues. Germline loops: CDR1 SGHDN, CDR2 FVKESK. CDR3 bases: TGTGCCAGCAGCCAATGGGAGGGAGAAGGGAATGAGCAGTTCTTC. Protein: CASSQWEGEGNEQFF.

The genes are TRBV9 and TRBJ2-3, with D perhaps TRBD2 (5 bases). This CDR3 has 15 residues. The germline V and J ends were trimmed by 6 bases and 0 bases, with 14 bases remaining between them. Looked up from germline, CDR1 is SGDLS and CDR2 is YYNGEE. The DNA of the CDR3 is TGTGCCAGCACCCCACTAGTTTCTAGCACAGATACGCAGTATTTT. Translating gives CASTPLVSSTDTQYF.

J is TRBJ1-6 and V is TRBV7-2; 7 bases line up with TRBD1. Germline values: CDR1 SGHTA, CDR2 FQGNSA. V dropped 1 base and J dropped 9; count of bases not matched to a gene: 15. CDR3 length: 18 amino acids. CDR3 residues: CASSLEGVNRGGGSPLHF. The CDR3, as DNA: TGTGCCAGCAGCTTAGAGGGGGTGAACAGGGGAGGAGGTTCACCCCTCCACTTT.

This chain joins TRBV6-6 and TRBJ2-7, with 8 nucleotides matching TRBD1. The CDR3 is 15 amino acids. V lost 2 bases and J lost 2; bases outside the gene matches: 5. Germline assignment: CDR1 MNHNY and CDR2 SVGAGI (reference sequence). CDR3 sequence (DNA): TGTGCCAGCAGTTACGACCACAGGGGGACCTACGAGCAGTACTTC. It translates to CASSYDHRGTYEQYF.

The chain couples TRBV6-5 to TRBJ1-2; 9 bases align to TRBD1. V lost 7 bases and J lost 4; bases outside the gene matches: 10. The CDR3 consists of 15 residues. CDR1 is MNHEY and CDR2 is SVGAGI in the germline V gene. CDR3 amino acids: CASKRDREPGYGYTF. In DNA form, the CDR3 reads TGTGCCAGCAAACGGGACAGGGAACCTGGCTATGGCTACACCTTC.

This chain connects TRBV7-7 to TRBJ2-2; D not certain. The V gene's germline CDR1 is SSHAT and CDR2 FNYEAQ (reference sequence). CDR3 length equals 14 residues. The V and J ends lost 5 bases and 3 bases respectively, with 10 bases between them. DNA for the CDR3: TGTGCCAGCAGCCTTCTTCGGGACACCGGGGAGCTGTTTTTT. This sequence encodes CASSLLRDTGELFF. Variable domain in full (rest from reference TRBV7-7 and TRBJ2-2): GAGVSQSPRYKVTKRGQDVTLRCDPISSHATLYWYQQALGQGPEFLTYFNYEAQPDKSGLPSDRFSAERPEGSISTLTIQRTEQRDSAMYRCASSLLRDTGELFFGEGSRLTVL.

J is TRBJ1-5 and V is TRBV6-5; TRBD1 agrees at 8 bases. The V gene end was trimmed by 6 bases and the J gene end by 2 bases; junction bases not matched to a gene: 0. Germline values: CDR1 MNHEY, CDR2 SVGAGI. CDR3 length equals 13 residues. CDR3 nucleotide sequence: TGTGCCAGCAGGGACAGGGGCAATCAGCCCCAGCATTTT. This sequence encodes CASRDRGNQPQHF.

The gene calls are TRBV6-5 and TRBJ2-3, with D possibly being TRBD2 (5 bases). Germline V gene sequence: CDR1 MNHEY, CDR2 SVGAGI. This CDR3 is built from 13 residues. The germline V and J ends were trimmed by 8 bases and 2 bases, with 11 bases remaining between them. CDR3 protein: CASWGANTDTQYF. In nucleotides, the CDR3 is TGTGCCAGCTGGGGAGCAAACACAGATACGCAGTATTTT.

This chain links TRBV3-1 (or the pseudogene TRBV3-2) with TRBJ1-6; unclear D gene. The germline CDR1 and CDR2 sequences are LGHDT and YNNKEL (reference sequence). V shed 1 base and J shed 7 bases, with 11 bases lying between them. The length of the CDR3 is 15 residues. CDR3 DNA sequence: TGTGCCAGCAGCCAAGTTTCCGGGGTAAATTCACCCCTCCACTTT. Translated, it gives CASSQVSGVNSPLHF.

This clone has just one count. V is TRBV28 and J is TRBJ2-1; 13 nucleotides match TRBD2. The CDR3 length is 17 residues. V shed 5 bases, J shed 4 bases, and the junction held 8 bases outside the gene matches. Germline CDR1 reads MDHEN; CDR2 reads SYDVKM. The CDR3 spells CASSPPGLAGFYNEQFF. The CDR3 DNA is TGTGCCAGCAGTCCACCGGGACTAGCGGGGTTTTACAATGAGCAGTTCTTC. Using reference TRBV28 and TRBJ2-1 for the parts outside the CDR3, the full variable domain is DVKVTQSSRYLVKRTGEKVFLECVQDMDHENMFWYRQDPGLGLRLIYFSYDVKMKEKGDIPEGYSVSREKKERFSLILESASTNQTSMYLCASSPPGLAGFYNEQFFGPGTRLTVL.

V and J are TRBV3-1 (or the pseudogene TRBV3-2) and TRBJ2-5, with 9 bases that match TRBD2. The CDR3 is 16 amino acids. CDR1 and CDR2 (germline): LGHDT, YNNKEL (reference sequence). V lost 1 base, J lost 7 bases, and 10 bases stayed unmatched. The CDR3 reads CASSQGRGGNLGTQYF. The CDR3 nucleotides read TGTGCCAGCAGCCAAGGGCGGGGGGGCAACCTTGGGACCCAGTACTTC.

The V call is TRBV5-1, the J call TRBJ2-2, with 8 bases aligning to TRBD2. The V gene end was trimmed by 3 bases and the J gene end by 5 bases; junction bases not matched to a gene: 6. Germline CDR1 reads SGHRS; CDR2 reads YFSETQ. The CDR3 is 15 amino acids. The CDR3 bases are TGCGCCAGCAGCTCGGGAGGGGTGGTGACCGGGGAGCTGTTTTTT. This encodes CASSSGGVVTGELFF.

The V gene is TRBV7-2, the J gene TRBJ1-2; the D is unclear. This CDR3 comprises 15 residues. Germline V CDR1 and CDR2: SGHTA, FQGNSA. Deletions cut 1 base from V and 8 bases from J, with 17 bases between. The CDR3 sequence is CASSLGTGAQSGYTF. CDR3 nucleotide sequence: TGTGCCAGCAGCTTAGGAACGGGAGCCCAATCGGGCTACACCTTC.

CDR3 residues: CATSPRDRSYEQYV. The CDR3 bases are TGTGCCACCAGCCCCCGGGATCGGTCCTACGAGCAGTACGTC. The chain is built from TRBV15 and TRBJ2-7, with D tentatively TRBD2 (5 bases). The CDR3 totals 14 residues. Germline assignment: CDR1 LNHNV and CDR2 YYDKDF (reference sequence). The V gene lost 5 bases and the J gene lost 1 base, with 12 bases spanning the gap.

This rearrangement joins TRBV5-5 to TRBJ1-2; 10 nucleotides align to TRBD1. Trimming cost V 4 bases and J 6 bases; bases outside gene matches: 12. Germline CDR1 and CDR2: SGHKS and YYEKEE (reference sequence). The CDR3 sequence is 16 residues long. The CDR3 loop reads CASSISPDGTGDGYTF. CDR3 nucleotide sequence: TGTGCCAGCAGCATATCCCCGGACGGGACAGGGGATGGCTACACCTTC.

The CDR3 nucleotides read TGTGCCAGCAGCGTTAGCGGGGGGGCGGGGTTCGAGCAGTACTTC. Translating it yields CASSVSGGAGFEQYF. This chain connects TRBV9 to TRBJ2-7, with 11 positions matching TRBD2. The germline gives CDR1 SGDLS, CDR2 YYNGEE. Germline trimming cut 2 bases from V and 6 bases from J; bases unmatched to any gene: 7. The CDR3 is 15 amino acids.

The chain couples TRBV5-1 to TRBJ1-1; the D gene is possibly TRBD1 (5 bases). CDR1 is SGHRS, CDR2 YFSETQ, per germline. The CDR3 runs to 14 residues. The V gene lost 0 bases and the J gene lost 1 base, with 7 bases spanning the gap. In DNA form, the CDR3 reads TGCGCCAGCAGCTTGGGGGGCAAGAACACTGAAGCTTTCTTT. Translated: CASSLGGKNTEAFF.

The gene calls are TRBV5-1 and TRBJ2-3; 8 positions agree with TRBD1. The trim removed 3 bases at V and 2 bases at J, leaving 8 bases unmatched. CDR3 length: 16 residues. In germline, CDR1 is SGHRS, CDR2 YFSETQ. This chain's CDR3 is CASSWGQGANTDTQYF. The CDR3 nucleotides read TGCGCCAGCAGCTGGGGGCAGGGGGCTAACACAGATACGCAGTATTTT.

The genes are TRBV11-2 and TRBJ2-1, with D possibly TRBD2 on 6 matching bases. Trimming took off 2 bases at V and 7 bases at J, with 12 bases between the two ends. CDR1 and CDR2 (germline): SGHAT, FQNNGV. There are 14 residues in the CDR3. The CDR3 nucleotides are TGTGCCAGCAGCTTATTGGGGGGAGCGAATGAGCAGTTCTTC. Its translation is CASSLLGGANEQFF.

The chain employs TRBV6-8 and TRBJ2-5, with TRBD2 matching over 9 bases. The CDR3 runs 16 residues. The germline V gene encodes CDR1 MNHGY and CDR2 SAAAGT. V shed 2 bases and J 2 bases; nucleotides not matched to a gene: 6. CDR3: CASSYLIAGVQETQYF. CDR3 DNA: TGTGCCAGCAGTTACCTGATAGCGGGAGTTCAAGAGACCCAGTACTTC.